These 19 T cell receptor beta chains originate from one sample sequenced in a study of blood T cell repertoires in COVID-19. The repertoire was sequenced with immunoSEQ multiplex PCR; TCRdb's copy has only in-frame clones and lacks some. This table has 60,000 to 90,000 clones, roughly 85% appearing once. Sequencing input: peripheral blood. The receptor source for this set is a woman of 80 years or more with active or convalescent COVID-19.

The gene calls are TRBV30 and TRBJ2-7; TRBD2 matches at 11 bases. Trimming at V came to 5 bases and at J to 4 bases, leaving 10 bases not matched to a gene. Germline V gene sequence: CDR1 GTSNPN, CDR2 SVGIG (reference sequence). The CDR3 totals 15 residues. Here the CDR3 reads CAWSDLAGGPYEQYF. DNA of the CDR3: TGTGCCTGGTCAGACTTAGCGGGAGGGCCTTACGAGCAGTACTTC. The full variable domain, with the rest looked up from reference TRBV30 and TRBJ2-7, is SQTIHQWPATLVQPVGSPLSLECTVEGTSNPNLYWYRQAAGRGLQLLFYSVGIGQISSEVPQNLSASRPQDRQFILSSKKLLLSDSGFYLCAWSDLAGGPYEQYFGPGTRLTVT.

This clone was counted between two and nine times. The chain links TRBV7-3 to TRBJ2-3; 14 bases align to TRBD2. The CDR3 consists of 15 residues. The J segment lost 7 bases and the V segment lost 5 bases, leaving 5 bases of the junction unmatched. Per germline, CDR1 SGHTA and CDR2 FQGTGA. In nucleotides, the CDR3 is TGTGCCAGCAGCCCTCGACTAGCGGGAGGGAATACGCAGTATTTT. Its translation: CASSPRLAGGNTQYF.

The chain uses TRBV3-1 (or the pseudogene TRBV3-2) and TRBJ1-2; the match to TRBD1 covers 8 bases. The CDR3 has 16 amino acids. Germline V gene lookup returns CDR1 LGHDT and CDR2 YNNKEL (reference sequence). V dropped 2 bases and J dropped 8; count of bases not matched to a gene: 13. The CDR3 here is CASSQRTLHRGDGYTF. The CDR3 nucleotides read TGTGCCAGCAGCCAAAGGACACTACACAGGGGGGACGGCTACACCTTC.

The chain's CDR3 is CAWRSTGQGQPQHF. CDR3 in DNA: TGTGCCTGGAGGTCGACAGGGCAAGGCCAGCCCCAGCATTTT. The chain uses TRBV30 and TRBJ1-5, with TRBD1 matching over 7 bases. CDR1 is GTSNPN and CDR2 is SVGIG in the germline V gene (reference sequence). J lost 7 bases, V lost 3 bases, and 9 bases had no gene match. This CDR3 contains 14 residues.

V and J are TRBV7-2 and TRBJ1-1, with D maybe TRBD1 (5 bases). The V end lost 1 base, the J end lost 1 base, and 10 bases lay between the germline ends. CDR1 and CDR2 from the germline V gene are SGHTA and FQGNSA. The CDR3 runs to 15 residues. The CDR3 sequence: CASSLDRGRNTEAFF. DNA of the CDR3: TGTGCCAGCAGCTTAGATCGGGGGAGGAACACTGAAGCTTTCTTT.

The chain uses TRBV5-4 and TRBJ2-1, with TRBD2 matching over 12 bases. The CDR3 is 16 residues long. The germline V gene encodes CDR1 SGHNT and CDR2 YYREEE (reference sequence). The ends lost 4 bases at V and 7 bases at J; junction bases unmatched: 9. CDR3 coding DNA: TGTGCCAGCAGCCCGGGGGGGACTAGCGGGTGGAATGAGCAGTTCTTC. Encoded protein: CASSPGGTSGWNEQFF.

The DNA of the CDR3 is TGTGCCTGGAGTGTCCCTCCTTCACCCCTCCACTTT. Residues: CAWSVPPSPLHF. The V and J genes are TRBV30 and TRBJ1-6; D gene unclear. The ends were cut back, 0 bases at V and 9 bases at J, with 6 bases in the middle. The CDR3 contains 12 residues. Germline loops: CDR1 GTSNPN, CDR2 SVGIG (reference sequence).

CDR3 amino acids: CAWGQDSEAFF. The CDR3 DNA sequence: TGTGCCTGGGGGCAGGATTCTGAAGCTTTCTTT. The chain couples TRBV30 to TRBJ1-1; D is undetermined. Trimming took off 5 bases at V and 6 bases at J, with 10 bases between the two ends. The CDR3 runs 11 residues. Germline V gene sequence: CDR1 GTSNPN, CDR2 SVGIG (reference sequence).

This CDR3 reads CASSGDRGSRGSPLHF. The CDR3, as DNA: TGTGCCAGCAGCGGGGACAGGGGATCTCGAGGTTCACCCCTCCACTTT. This chain joins TRBV9 and TRBJ1-6; 10 bases match TRBD1. The CDR3 is 16 residues long. V dropped 3 bases and J dropped 9; count of bases not matched to a gene: 9. The germline CDR1 and CDR2 sequences are SGDLS and YYNGEE.

J is TRBJ2-7 and V is TRBV19; TRBD2 aligns across 12 bases. The germline gives CDR1 LNHDA, CDR2 SQIVND (reference sequence). With 10 bases clipped from V and 2 bases from J, the junction kept 3 bases outside the gene matches. The length of the CDR3 is 13 residues. As DNA, the CDR3 is TGTGCCACCCGGACTAGCGGGACCTACGAGCAGTACTTC. This gives the protein CATRTSGTYEQYF.

The gene calls are TRBV5-1 and TRBJ1-4; 7 nucleotides line up with TRBD1. Losses at the gene ends were 0 bases for V and 5 bases for J; bases not matched to a gene: 10. CDR1 and CDR2 from the germline V gene are SGHRS and YFSETQ. CDR3 length: 17 residues. In DNA form, the CDR3 reads TGCGCCAGCAGCTTGGCCGGGGTGCGCAGGGGGAATGAAAAACTGTTTTTT. Translation: CASSLAGVRRGNEKLFF.

The V and J genes are TRBV5-1 and TRBJ2-3; 10 bases map to TRBD1. Unmatched junction bases numbered 4, after V lost 4 bases and J lost 5 bases. The CDR3 contains 14 residues. CDR1 and CDR2 (germline): SGHRS, YFSETQ. CDR3 DNA: TGCGCCAGCAGCCCAGGGACAGGGGTAGATACGCAGTATTTT. Its protein product is CASSPGTGVDTQYF.

The chain combines TRBV3-1 (or the pseudogene TRBV3-2) with TRBJ1-2; D remains ambiguous. CDR1 and CDR2 from the germline V gene are LGHDT and YNNKEL (reference sequence). This CDR3 contains 13 residues. V was pared by 4 bases and J by 7 bases, with 13 bases between. The CDR3 protein is CASSPKAGGGYTF. CDR3 sequence (DNA): TGTGCCAGCAGCCCCAAAGCCGGCGGTGGCTACACCTTC.

The CDR3 spells CASSLGQGSIQYF. The CDR3 nucleotides are TGTGCCAGCAGTCTGGGACAGGGATCAATTCAGTACTTC. This chain uses TRBV27 with TRBJ2-4, with 9 positions matching TRBD1. Germline V gene lookup returns CDR1 MNHEY and CDR2 SMNVEV (reference sequence). The V gene end was trimmed by 5 bases and the J gene end by 10 bases; junction bases not matched to a gene: 6. The CDR3 spans 13 residues.

The V and J genes are TRBV28 and TRBJ2-3; 7 positions agree with TRBD1. Losses at the gene ends were 5 bases for V and 3 bases for J; bases not matched to a gene: 5. CDR1 and CDR2 from the germline V gene are MDHEN and SYDVKM. The CDR3 contains 14 residues. CDR3 sequence (DNA): TGTGCCAGCAGTAAGGGGGCGCAGACAGATACGCAGTATTTT. It codes for CASSKGAQTDTQYF.

A few counts support this clone. The same CDR3 also results from other DNA sequences found in this sample. The V and J genes are TRBV7-3 and TRBJ1-1, with TRBD1 matching over 8 bases. J was trimmed by 5 bases and V by 2 bases; bases with no gene match: 4. The length of the CDR3 is 14 residues. CDR1 and CDR2 from the germline V gene are SGHTA and FQGTGA. The CDR3 sequence is CASSLGQGSTEAFF. CDR3 bases: TGTGCCAGCAGCTTAGGACAGGGTAGTACTGAAGCTTTCTTT. The full variable domain, completed using reference TRBV7-3 and TRBJ1-1, is GAGVSQTPSNKVTEKGKYVELRCDPISGHTALYWYRQSLGQGPEFLIYFQGTGAADDSGLPNDRFFAVRPEGSVSTLKIQRTERGDSAVYLCASSLGQGSTEAFFGQGTRLTVV.

This clone appeared once. CDR3 bases: TGTGCCAGCAGTTTAGGGGTACAGGGGCGGAACATTCAGTACTTC. Protein sequence: CASSLGVQGRNIQYF. The rearrangement links TRBV27 to TRBJ2-4; 7 bases fit TRBD1. The germline gives CDR1 MNHEY, CDR2 SMNVEV (reference sequence). CDR3 length: 15 amino acids. The J segment lost 7 bases and the V segment lost 2 bases, leaving 8 bases of the junction unmatched.

This chain uses TRBV7-2 with TRBJ2-5; maybe TRBD1 (7 bases). Per the germline V gene, CDR1 is SGHTA and CDR2 is FQGNSA. Trimming pared 3 bases from V and 5 bases from J, leaving 10 bases between. This CDR3 has 13 amino acids. CDR3: CASSLAGGETQYF. CDR3 nucleotide sequence: TGTGCCAGCAGCTTGGCAGGGGGGGAGACCCAGTACTTC.

The CDR3 region has the DNA TGTGCCAGCAGTTCCCCGTACAATGAGCAGTTCTTC. Amino acids: CASSSPYNEQFF. The chain recombines TRBV6-2 or TRBV6-3 with TRBJ2-1; D call uncertain. This CDR3 spans 12 amino acids. Looked up from germline, CDR1 is MNHEY and CDR2 is SVGEGT. Trimming took 4 bases from V and 4 from J, leaving 5 bases between them.